This T cell receptor (beta chain) was captured in a study of CD8 T cells in ankylosing spondylitis. Study-wide points: Ankylosing spondylitis blood appeared to be characterized by a TCR beta motif of about 8 highly homologous variants.

This clonotype was seen a handful of times. What it recognizes is unknown. TCRdb ran MiXCR on the 5' RACE reads and lists one entry per CDR3 protein. The sample yields 150,000 to 250,000 distinct CDR3 sequences, roughly 12% seen once. In germline, CDR1 is MGHRA, CDR2 YSYEKL. Trimming removed 0 bases at V and 9 bases at J, with 6 bases between. This CDR3 has 13 amino acids. The material sequenced was blood, either unsorted or a sorted T cell fraction (not recorded which). The sequence came from a male donor with ankylosing spondylitis or in good health (not recorded which). This chain links TRBV4-1 with TRBJ1-6, with unresolved D. CDR3 residues: CASSQDRGSPLHF. The CDR3 DNA reads TGCGCCAGCAGCCAAGATCGGGGTTCACCCCTCCACTTT.